This passage covers 17 T cell receptor beta chains from one sample sequenced in a study of blood T cells in healthy people across ages (dated by TCRdb to between 2015 and 2016). Library preparation was by 5' RACE. Instrument used: Illumina HiSeq 2500. A second PCR of about 6 to 12 cycles was run with a J-beta primer mix and a sample-barcoded 5' primer. TCRdb took the public reads, trimmed them with fastp at Q25, ran MiXCR for clone calling and kept in-frame beta chains. Rows with one shared CDR3 protein collapse into an entry with the most common genes and DNA. The sample data list about 1.4 million distinct CDR3 sequences, and 45% to 70% of these were observed just once. The top ten hold 6.5% to 8.5% of the sample. Sequences were obtained from blood. The receptor set was obtained from a man between 18 and 35 years old in good health.

This clonotype appeared a few times. This chain links TRBV6-1 with TRBJ2-1; 9 bases agree with TRBD2. The germline V gene has CDR1 MNHNS and CDR2 SASEGT. The CDR3 is 15 amino acids. The J segment lost 5 bases and the V segment lost 7 bases, leaving 9 bases of the junction unmatched. As DNA, the CDR3 is TGTGCCAGCACACCGGGGGGCGGGGGGGACAATGAGCAGTTCTTC. Protein product: CASTPGGGGDNEQFF.

CDR3 bases: TGTGCCAGCAGCCCACTAGCGGGGGATAGGGGGACCCAGTACTTC. Translating it yields CASSPLAGDRGTQYF. The chain combines TRBV11-2 with TRBJ2-4; 11 nucleotides align to TRBD2. The DNA end is more similar to TRBJ2-5, so the J call may be wrong. The CDR3 length is 15 residues. Germline CDR1 reads SGHAT; CDR2 reads FQNNGV.

This clonotype has a handful of counts. The chain is built from TRBV28 and TRBJ2-1; 7 nucleotides agree with TRBD2. The CDR3 consists of 17 residues. The V gene's germline CDR1 is MDHEN and CDR2 SYDVKM. V dropped 6 bases and J dropped 4; count of bases not matched to a gene: 15. CDR3 loop: CASSAPGTTSLYNEQFF. The CDR3, as DNA: TGTGCCAGCAGCGCCCCCGGGACTACCTCCTTGTACAATGAGCAGTTCTTC.

The chain links TRBV6-5 to TRBJ2-1; D gene uncertain. Germline CDR1 reads MNHEY; CDR2 reads SVGAGI. Trimming removed 2 bases at V and 4 bases at J, with 12 bases between. The CDR3 has 15 residues. The CDR3 region is CASSYLTERYNEQFF. The CDR3 DNA follows: TGTGCCAGCAGTTACCTGACGGAAAGGTACAATGAGCAGTTCTTC.

The J gene is TRBJ2-6, the V gene TRBV27; D is possibly TRBD1 (7 bases). CDR3 size: 16 residues. The ends were cut back, 5 bases at V and 4 bases at J, with 15 bases in the middle. Germline CDR1 and CDR2: MNHEY and SMNVEV (reference sequence). The DNA for the CDR3 is TGTGCCAGCAGTCTCCTGGAGGGGGCCGGGGCCAACGTCCTGACTTTC. It is translated as CASSLLEGAGANVLTF.

The rearrangement links TRBV7-2 to TRBJ2-5; D is possibly TRBD2 (5 bases). CDR3 length: 14 residues. The ends were cut back, 2 bases at V and 4 bases at J, with 11 bases in the middle. Germline V gene lookup returns CDR1 SGHTA and CDR2 FQGNSA. CDR3 region: CASSLSRTSETQYF. The CDR3 nucleotides are TGTGCCAGCAGCTTATCAAGGACTTCAGAGACCCAGTACTTC.

The chain employs TRBV20-1 and TRBJ1-5; 7 nucleotides match TRBD1. The ends lost 6 bases at V and 5 bases at J; junction bases unmatched: 7. From germline, CDR1 is DFQATT and CDR2 SNEGSKA (reference sequence). CDR3 size: 13 residues. CDR3 region: CSAGQAGDQPQHF. As DNA, the CDR3 is TGCAGTGCCGGACAGGCTGGGGATCAGCCCCAGCATTTT.

The CDR3 spells CASSPIPGLSTDTQYF. CDR3 bases: TGTGCCAGCAGCCCAATCCCAGGGCTGAGCACAGATACGCAGTATTTT. The chain couples TRBV7-2 to TRBJ2-3, with a tentative D call TRBD1 (5 bases). CDR1 is SGHTA and CDR2 is FQGNSA in the germline V gene. V shed 5 bases and J shed 0 bases, with 15 bases lying between them. CDR3 length: 16 amino acids. The full variable domain, its missing parts supplied by reference TRBV7-2 and TRBJ2-3, is GAGVSQSPSNKVTEKGKDVELRCDPISGHTALYWYRQSLGQGLEFLIYFQGNSAPDKSGLPSDRFSAERTGGSVSTLTIQRTQQEDSAVYLCASSPIPGLSTDTQYFGPGTRLTVL.

The chain recombines TRBV27 with TRBJ2-7; TRBD1 agrees at 7 bases. The length of the CDR3 is 11 residues. The germline V gene has CDR1 MNHEY and CDR2 SMNVEV (reference sequence). The V segment lost 10 bases and the J segment 6 bases; nucleotides outside the gene matches: 6. In DNA, the CDR3 is TGTGCCAATAACACAGGGGTCGAGCAGTACTTC. Its protein is CANNTGVEQYF.

This clonotype was seen a handful of times. V usage is TRBV6-2 or TRBV6-3 and J usage is TRBJ2-5; maybe TRBD1 (5 bases). CDR3 length: 12 residues. In germline, CDR1 is MNHEY, CDR2 SVGEGT. The V end lost 8 bases, the J end lost 5 bases, and 12 bases lay between the germline ends. The CDR3 region is CASSTQGETQYF. The CDR3 DNA sequence: TGTGCCAGCTCCACCCAGGGCGAGACCCAGTACTTC.

The V gene is TRBV18, the J gene TRBJ2-5; 9 nucleotides line up with TRBD1. V trimming: 3 bases; J trimming: 0 bases; junction bases outside the gene matches: 5. CDR3 length: 16 residues. CDR1 is KGHSH, CDR2 LQKENI, per germline. This CDR3 is CASSPRDRDYQETQYF. As DNA, the CDR3 is TGTGCCAGCTCACCCCGGGACAGGGATTACCAAGAGACCCAGTACTTC.

This clonotype was observed a handful of times. The chain carries TRBV10-3 and TRBJ2-3; 7 bases agree with TRBD2. The CDR3 covers 14 residues. The germline CDR1 and CDR2 sequences are ENHRY and SYGVKD. V shed 7 bases, J shed 3 bases, and the junction held 7 bases outside the gene matches. CDR3 sequence (DNA): TGTGCCATCAAGGATGGACTAGTGACAGATACGCAGTATTTT. It specifies CAIKDGLVTDTQYF.

This chain joins TRBV20-1 and TRBJ2-5; tentatively, D is TRBD1 (6 bases). V lost 0 bases and J 0 bases, leaving 14 bases between the germline ends. Germline V gives CDR1 DFQATT, CDR2 SNEGSKA (reference sequence). CDR3 size: 16 residues. CDR3: CSARDYNRDHQETQYF. The DNA of the CDR3 is TGCAGTGCTAGAGATTACAACAGGGACCACCAAGAGACCCAGTACTTC.

This clonotype was detected only a few times. The V and J genes are TRBV29-1 and TRBJ2-3; 7 bases are shared with TRBD1. Germline CDR1 is SQVTM and CDR2 is ANQGSEA. J lost 0 bases, V lost 6 bases, and 6 bases had no gene match. The CDR3 covers 14 residues. CDR3 amino acids: CSVAGTASTDTQYF. CDR3 nucleotides: TGCAGCGTGGCCGGGACAGCAAGCACAGATACGCAGTATTTT.

This chain connects TRBV4-1 to TRBJ2-1; TRBD2 agrees at 9 bases. CDR3 length equals 15 residues. CDR1 and CDR2 (germline): MGHRA, YSYEKL. V trimming: 4 bases; J trimming: 7 bases; junction bases outside the gene matches: 8. CDR3 amino acids: CASSRRAGGGNEQFF. In nucleotides, the CDR3 is TGCGCCAGCAGCCGACGAGCGGGAGGAGGGAATGAGCAGTTCTTC.

The V gene is TRBV5-1, the J gene TRBJ2-6, with D perhaps matching TRBD1 (7 bases). The germline V and J ends were trimmed by 4 bases and 2 bases, with 16 bases remaining between them. The CDR3 is 17 residues long. Germline CDR1 reads SGHRS; CDR2 reads YFSETQ. CDR3 coding DNA: TGCGCCAGCAGCCCCCAGACAGGGAGGACTGGGGCCAACGTCCTGACTTTC. This gives the protein CASSPQTGRTGANVLTF.

The chain uses TRBV6-6 and TRBJ2-5; D gene ambiguous. TRBJ2-7 matches the DNA end more closely, so the J call is doubtful. The CDR3 has 13 amino acids. Germline CDR1 is MNHNY and CDR2 is SVGAGI (reference sequence). The CDR3 sequence: CASSYSEAGEQYF. The CDR3 coding sequence is TGTGCCAGCAGTTACTCCGAAGCCGGCGAGCAGTACTTC.